The present T cell receptor beta chain was sequenced within a study of blood T cell repertoires in COVID-19 (dated by TCRdb to between 2020 and 2021). In terms of the full investigation: Samples covering the acute and convalescent phases of COVID-19 were provided by collaborators in the United States, Italy and Spain. A freely available public database, intended as a resource for researchers studying the immune response to SARS-CoV-2, is where the repertoires were released. Where available, HLA class I and class II types were obtained from metadata supplied by the sample provider rather than from assay-based typing. The dataset comprised deeply sampled blood TCRbeta repertoires from subjects exposed to, actively infected with, or recovered from COVID-19. The material from the prospective study consisted of cDNA or gDNA derived from T cells, B-cell-depleted T cells, or PBMCs. The samples were drawn from the first 160 participants of the ongoing ImmuneRACE study and from roughly 1,300 subjects provided by 6 global collaborators. The sample metadata nearly always contained a de-identified subject ID, COVID-19 status, age in years and sex.

Beyond this particular receptor, the publication reports: The amount of clinical and demographic metadata varied by source and participant and was provided uncurated.

A word on this clone: The antigen it binds to is not known. No base qualities exist here, and no much larger clone lies one base off it.

The immunoSEQ Assay, a bias-controlled multiplex PCR, was used to amplify TCRbeta CDR3 regions from genomic DNA. For the original study's pipeline: The number of nucleated cells in each sample was estimated by amplification of reference gene primers within the assay. To quantify the absolute abundance of each unique TCRbeta CDR3 rearrangement, sequence reads were collapsed and filtered. Productive Simpson clonality was computed per sample as the square root of Simpson's diversity index over productive rearrangements. The immuneACCESS repertoire file appears here via TCRdb, limited to in-frame rearrangements. These files lack a portion of the clones; in checked studies, under half of the deficit traces to unresolved V genes, and the cause of the others is not known. The V and J calls and clone size are taken from that table; D and trimming were inferred from the DNA. Across this sample there are 140,000 to 150,000 clones, with 88% seen only once. The biggest ten clones account for roughly a tenth of the sample.

Each collaborating institution followed its own protocols to collect whole blood in K2EDTA tubes. For TCRbeta analysis, collaborators shipped samples in one of three forms: frozen whole blood, isolated PBMCs, or DNA extracted from either of those sample types. This TCR was recovered from a man between 60 and 70 years old with active or convalescent COVID-19. The sample was peripheral blood.

The CDR3 here reads CASSYSSGQGYSPLHF. The sequenced DNA is TGTGCCAGCAGTTACTCGTCGGGACAGGGGTACTCACCCCTCCACTTT. Recombination linked TRBV6-5 to TRBJ1-6, and 10 junctional nucleotides match TRBD1. The CDR3 sequence holds 16 residues, the cysteine and phenylalanine included. Just the 48-base CDR3 DNA is kept, in frame starting at base 1. Relative to germline, V is missing 0 bases and J is missing 10 bases, with 6 bases of the junction outside any gene match. Per the germline V gene, MNHEY is the CDR1 and SVGAGI is the CDR2.